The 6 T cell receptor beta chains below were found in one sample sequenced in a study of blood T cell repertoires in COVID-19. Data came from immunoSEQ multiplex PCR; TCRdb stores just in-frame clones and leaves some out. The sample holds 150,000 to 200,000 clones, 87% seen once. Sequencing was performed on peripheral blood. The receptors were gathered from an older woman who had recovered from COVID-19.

CDR3 sequence reads: CASTSLRTEAFF. CDR3 sequence (DNA): TGTGCCAGCACCTCATTGCGGACTGAAGCTTTCTTT. The chain carries TRBV28 and TRBJ1-1, with D hard to call. In germline, CDR1 is MDHEN, CDR2 SYDVKM. This CDR3 region has 12 residues. The V end lost 7 bases, the J end lost 5 bases, and 11 bases lay between the germline ends.

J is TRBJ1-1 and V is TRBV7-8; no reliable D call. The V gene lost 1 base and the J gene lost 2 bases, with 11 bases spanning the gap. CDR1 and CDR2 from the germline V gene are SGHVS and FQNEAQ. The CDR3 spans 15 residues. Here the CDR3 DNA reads TGTGCCAGCAGCTTAGTTCGTTTCCCCAACACTGAAGCTTTCTTT. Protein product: CASSLVRFPNTEAFF.

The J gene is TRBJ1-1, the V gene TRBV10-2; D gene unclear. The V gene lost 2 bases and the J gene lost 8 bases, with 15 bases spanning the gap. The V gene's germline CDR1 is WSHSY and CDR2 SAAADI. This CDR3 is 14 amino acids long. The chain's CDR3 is CASSEGPGFGEAFF. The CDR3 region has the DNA TGCGCCAGCAGTGAGGGTCCGGGGTTCGGGGAAGCTTTCTTT.

Here the CDR3 reads CASRRTALYNSPLHF. Written as DNA, the CDR3 is TGTGCCAGTAGAAGGACAGCTCTCTATAATTCACCCCTCCACTTT. J is TRBJ1-6 and V is TRBV19; D might be TRBD1 (6 bases). The CDR3 extends over 15 amino acids. Trimming stripped 6 bases from V and 3 bases from J, with 12 bases between. Germline assignment: CDR1 LNHDA and CDR2 SQIVND (reference sequence). The full variable domain, its missing parts supplied by reference TRBV19 and TRBJ1-6, is DGGITQSPKYLFRKEGQNVTLSCEQNLNHDAMYWYRQDPGQGLRLIYYSQIVNDFQKGDIAEGYSVSREKKESFPLTVTSAQKNPTAFYLCASRRTALYNSPLHFGNGTRLTVT.

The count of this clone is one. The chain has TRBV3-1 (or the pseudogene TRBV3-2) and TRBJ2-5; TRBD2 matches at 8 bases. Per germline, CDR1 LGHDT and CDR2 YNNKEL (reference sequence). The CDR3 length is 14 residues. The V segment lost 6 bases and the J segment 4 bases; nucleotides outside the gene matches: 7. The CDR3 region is CASSHGGAGETQYF. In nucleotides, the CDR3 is TGTGCCAGCAGTCACGGGGGGGCCGGAGAGACCCAGTACTTC.

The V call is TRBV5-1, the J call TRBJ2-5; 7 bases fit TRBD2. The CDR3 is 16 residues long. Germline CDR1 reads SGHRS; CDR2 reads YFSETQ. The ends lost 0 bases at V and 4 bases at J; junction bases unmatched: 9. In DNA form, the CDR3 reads TGCGCCAGCAGCTTGGCCGGACACGGCGGGGGAGAGACCCAGTACTTC. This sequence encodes CASSLAGHGGGETQYF.